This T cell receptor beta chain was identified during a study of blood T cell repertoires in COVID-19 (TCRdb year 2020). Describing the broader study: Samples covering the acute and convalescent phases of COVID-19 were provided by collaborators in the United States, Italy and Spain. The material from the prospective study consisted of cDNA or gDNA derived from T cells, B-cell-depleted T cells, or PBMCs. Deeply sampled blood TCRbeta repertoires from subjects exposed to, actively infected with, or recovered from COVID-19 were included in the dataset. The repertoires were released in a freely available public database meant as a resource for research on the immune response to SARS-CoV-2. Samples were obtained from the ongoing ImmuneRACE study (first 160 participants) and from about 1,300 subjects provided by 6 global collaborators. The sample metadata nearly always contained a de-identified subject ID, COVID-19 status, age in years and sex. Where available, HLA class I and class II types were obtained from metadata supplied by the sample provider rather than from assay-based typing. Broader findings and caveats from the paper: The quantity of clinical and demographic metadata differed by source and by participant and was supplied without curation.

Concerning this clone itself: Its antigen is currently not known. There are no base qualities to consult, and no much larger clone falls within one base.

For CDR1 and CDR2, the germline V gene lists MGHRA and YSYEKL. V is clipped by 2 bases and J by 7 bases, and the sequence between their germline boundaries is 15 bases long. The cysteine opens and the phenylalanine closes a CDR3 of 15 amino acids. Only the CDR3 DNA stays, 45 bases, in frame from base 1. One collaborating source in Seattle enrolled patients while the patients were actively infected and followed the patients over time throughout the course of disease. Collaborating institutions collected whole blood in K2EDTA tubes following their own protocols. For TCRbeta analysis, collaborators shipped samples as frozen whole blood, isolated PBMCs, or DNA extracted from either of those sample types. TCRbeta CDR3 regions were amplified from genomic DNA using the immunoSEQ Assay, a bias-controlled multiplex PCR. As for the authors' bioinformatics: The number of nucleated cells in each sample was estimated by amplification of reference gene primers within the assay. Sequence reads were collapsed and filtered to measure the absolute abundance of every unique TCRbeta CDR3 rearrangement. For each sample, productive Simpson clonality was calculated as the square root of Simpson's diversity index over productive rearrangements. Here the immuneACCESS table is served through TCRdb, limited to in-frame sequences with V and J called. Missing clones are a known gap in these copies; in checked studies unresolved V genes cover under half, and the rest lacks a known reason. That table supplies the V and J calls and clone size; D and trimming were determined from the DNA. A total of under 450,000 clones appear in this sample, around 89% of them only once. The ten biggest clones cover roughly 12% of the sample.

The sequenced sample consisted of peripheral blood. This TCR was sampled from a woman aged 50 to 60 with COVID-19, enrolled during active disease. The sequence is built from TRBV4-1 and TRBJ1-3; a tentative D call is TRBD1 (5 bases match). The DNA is TGCGCCAGCAGCCAACTCCGGCCCGGGGGGAACACCATATATTTT. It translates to CASSQLRPGGNTIYF.